Described below is a single T cell receptor beta chain sequence and its context. This clone came up once. This receptor's antigen is unknown. No per-base quality is available; no much larger clone lies one base away. This specimen belongs to a study of blood T cell repertoires in COVID-19 (dated by TCRdb to the early 2020s). With regard to the full study: The collaborator samples originated in the United States, Italy and Spain and spanned the acute and convalescent phases of COVID-19. The prospective study material was composed of cDNA or gDNA derived from T cells, B-cell-depleted T cells, or PBMCs. Deeply sampled blood TCRbeta repertoires from subjects exposed to, actively infected with, or recovered from COVID-19 were included in the dataset. The repertoires were made available in a free public database intended to serve as a resource for research on the immune response to SARS-CoV-2. The samples were drawn from two sources: the first 160 participants of the ongoing ImmuneRACE study, and 1,200 or so subjects contributed by 6 global collaborators. Sample metadata almost always included a de-identified subject ID, COVID-19 status, age in years and sex. HLA class I and class II types, where available, came from metadata supplied by the sample provider rather than from assay-based typing. The investigation overall reported the following: The quantity of clinical and demographic metadata differed by source and by participant and was supplied without curation.

Each collaborating institution followed its own protocols to collect whole blood in K2EDTA tubes. Collaborator samples were shipped for TCRbeta analysis as frozen whole blood, isolated PBMCs, or DNA extracted from either sample type. From the cysteine up to the phenylalanine, the CDR3 has a length of 13 residues. Only the CDR3 DNA is retained, 39 bases long and in frame from the first base. The V end loses 3 bases and the J end loses 4 bases, and a stretch of 7 bases separates them. TCRbeta CDR3 regions were amplified from genomic DNA by means of the immunoSEQ Assay, a bias-controlled multiplex PCR. On the study's bioinformatics: Within the assay, amplification of reference gene primers was used to estimate how many nucleated cells each sample contained. To quantify the absolute abundance of each unique TCRbeta CDR3 rearrangement, sequence reads were collapsed and filtered. Productive Simpson clonality was computed per sample as the square root of Simpson's diversity index over productive rearrangements. TCRdb took this table from immuneACCESS and kept in-frame rearrangements with V and J called. Such tables lack part of the clones; where checked against another copy, unresolved V genes explain under half of the gap, and the rest is unexplained. V and J calls plus clone size are reproduced from that table; the DNA served to infer D and trimming. The sample contains approximately 41,000 clones, approximately 89% of them found a single time. Jointly, the top ten make up 1% to 1.5% of the sample.

The clonotype originates from a middle-aged woman with acute or convalescent COVID-19. The sequence is built from TRBV12-3 or TRBV12-4 and TRBJ1-5; no D segment can be confidently identified. Sample: peripheral blood. The CDR3 corresponds to CASSFRGNQPQHF. The DNA is as follows: TGTGCCAGCAGTTTTAGAGGGAATCAGCCCCAGCATTTT.